This T cell receptor beta chain is from a study of beta chain features in type 1 diabetes. Regarding the study as a whole: Researchers reported that naive, central memory and Treg TCRB repertoires appeared more similar in patients than in healthy donors. Moderate yet significant TCRB CDR3 shortening was seen in Type 1 diabetes patients in all four CD4+ subsets. A pattern of fewer insertions and more deletions at VDJ junctions was seen in type 1 diabetes patients.

Comment on this clone: The target antigen is unknown.

Expressed TCRB transcripts were sequenced after all isolated RNA was converted to cDNA. The read count averaged around 3.5 million across naive, central memory and regulatory T cell samples. Produced via immunoSEQ multiplex PCR; TCRdb's table is partial and in-frame only. The sample includes approximately 170,000 clones, under 9.5% of them seen just once. Germline V lookup: CDR1 LGHNA, CDR2 YSLEER. The CDR3 is 15 amino acids. Trimming took 1 base from V and 5 from J, leaving 14 bases between them. The clonotype was recovered from a man younger than 35 with type 1 diabetes. The chain carries TRBV4-3 and TRBJ1-2; D gene ambiguous. The specimen was central memory CD4+ T cells from blood. CDR3 loop: CASSQAERGVYGYTF. DNA of the CDR3: TGCGCCAGCAGCCAAGCGGAGAGAGGAGTATATGGCTACACCTTC.